These 8 T cell receptor beta chains came from one sample sequenced in a study of T cells in Graves' hyperthyroidism and ophthalmopathy. Researchers amplified the TCR beta CDR3 regions from RNA transcripts. The HTBI set primed first-round TCR CDR3 RT-PCR. TCRdb itself ran the multiplex PCR reads through MiXCR, one entry per CDR3 protein. Of hundreds of thousands of distinct CDR3 sequences listed, roughly 14% are singletons. The sample was blood. These receptors were taken from a woman aged 45-59 years with Graves' ophthalmopathy.

The chain recombines TRBV27 with TRBJ2-5; no reliable D call. V gave up 5 bases and J gave up 14 bases, with 18 bases separating them. This CDR3 contains 12 residues. CDR1 MNHEY and CDR2 SMNVEV come from the germline V gene (reference sequence). CDR3 nucleotides: TGTGCCAGCAGTCCCCCGTATGGTTTTCTCTACTTC. It translates to CASSPPYGFLYF.

Comment on this clonotype: One junction end does not reproduce the germline sequence, and a read error may be involved. The chain combines TRBV27 with TRBJ1-5, with 8 bases lining up with TRBD1. The CDR3 is 14 amino acids. Germline CDR1 MNHEY, CDR2 SMNVEV (reference sequence). CDR3 DNA sequence: TGTGCCGGCAGTCCAGACAGGGGACGAGAGCCCCAGCATTTT. Translating gives CAGSPDRGREPQHF.

This clonotype was recorded many times. The chain has TRBV7-2 and TRBJ2-1; D is undetermined. The length of the CDR3 is 18 residues. The V gene lost 2 bases and the J gene lost 4 bases, with 21 bases spanning the gap. The germline V gene encodes CDR1 SGHTA and CDR2 FQGNSA. The CDR3 here is CASSLSFHQASTYNEQFF. As DNA, the CDR3 is TGTGCCAGCAGCTTAAGTTTCCATCAGGCCTCTACGTACAATGAGCAGTTCTTC.

This clonotype was seen a few times. The V call is TRBV10-3, the J call TRBJ2-1; D gene uncertain. The V and J ends lost 4 bases and 4 bases respectively, with 8 bases between them. This CDR3 contains 13 residues. Germline CDR1 and CDR2: ENHRY and SYGVKD. The CDR3: CAISGVRYNEQFF. CDR3 nucleotide sequence: TGTGCCATCAGTGGAGTCCGGTACAATGAGCAGTTCTTC.

This rearrangement joins TRBV5-4 to TRBJ2-5, with 9 positions matching TRBD1. There are 18 residues in the CDR3. The germline V gene encodes CDR1 SGHNT and CDR2 YYREEE (reference sequence). Unmatched junction bases numbered 13, after V lost 1 base and J lost 3 bases. The CDR3 DNA is TGTGCCAGCAGCTTGCCGCGGGTCGGGACAGGGAGAAAAGAGACCCAGTACTTC. It encodes CASSLPRVGTGRKETQYF.

In this sample, this clonotype turned up a few times. The genes are TRBV28 and TRBJ1-6; the match to TRBD1 covers 7 bases. Trimming cost V 5 bases and J 7 bases; bases outside gene matches: 8. Per the germline V gene, CDR1 is MDHEN and CDR2 is SYDVKM. This CDR3 is 15 amino acids long. CDR3 coding DNA: TGTGCCAGCAGTCCGCTAGGGACAGTGAATTCACCCCTCCACTTT. Residues: CASSPLGTVNSPLHF.

This clonotype was counted only a few times. The gene calls are TRBV20-1 and TRBJ2-5, with TRBD2 matching over 11 bases. The CDR3 is 17 residues long. Germline assignment: CDR1 DFQATT and CDR2 SNEGSKA (reference sequence). V was pared by 0 bases and J by 6 bases, with 12 bases of the junction left unmatched. The CDR3, as DNA: TGCAGTGCTAGAGAGAGACTAGCGGGAAGGTTTCGACAGACCCAGTACTTC. This sequence encodes CSARERLAGRFRQTQYF.

This clonotype was seen many times. This chain joins TRBV20-1 and TRBJ2-3, with 12 bases matching TRBD2. CDR1 and CDR2 from the germline V gene are DFQATT and SNEGSKA (reference sequence). V lost 0 bases to trimming and J lost 5 bases; unmatched junction nucleotides: 6. CDR3 length equals 16 residues. This CDR3 reads CSARDPLAGGIDTQYF. The DNA of the CDR3 is TGCAGTGCTAGAGATCCACTAGCGGGAGGTATAGATACGCAGTATTTT.